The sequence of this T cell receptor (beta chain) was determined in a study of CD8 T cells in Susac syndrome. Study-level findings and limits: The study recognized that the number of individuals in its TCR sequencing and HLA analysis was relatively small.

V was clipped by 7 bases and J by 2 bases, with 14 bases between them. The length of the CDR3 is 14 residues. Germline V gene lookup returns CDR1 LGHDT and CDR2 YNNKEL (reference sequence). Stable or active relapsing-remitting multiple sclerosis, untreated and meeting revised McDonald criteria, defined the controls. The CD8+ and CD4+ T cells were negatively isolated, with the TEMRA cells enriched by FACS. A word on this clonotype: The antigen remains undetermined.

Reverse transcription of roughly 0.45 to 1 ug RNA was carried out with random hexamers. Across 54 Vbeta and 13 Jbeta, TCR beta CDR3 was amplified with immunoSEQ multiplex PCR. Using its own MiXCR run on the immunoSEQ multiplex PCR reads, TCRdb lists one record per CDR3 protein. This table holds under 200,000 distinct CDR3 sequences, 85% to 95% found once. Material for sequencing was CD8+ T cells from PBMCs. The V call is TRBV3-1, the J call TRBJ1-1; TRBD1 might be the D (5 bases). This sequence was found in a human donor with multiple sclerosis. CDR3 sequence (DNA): TGTGCCAGCACCCCGACAGAGACAAACACTGAAGCTTTCTTT. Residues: CASTPTETNTEAFF.